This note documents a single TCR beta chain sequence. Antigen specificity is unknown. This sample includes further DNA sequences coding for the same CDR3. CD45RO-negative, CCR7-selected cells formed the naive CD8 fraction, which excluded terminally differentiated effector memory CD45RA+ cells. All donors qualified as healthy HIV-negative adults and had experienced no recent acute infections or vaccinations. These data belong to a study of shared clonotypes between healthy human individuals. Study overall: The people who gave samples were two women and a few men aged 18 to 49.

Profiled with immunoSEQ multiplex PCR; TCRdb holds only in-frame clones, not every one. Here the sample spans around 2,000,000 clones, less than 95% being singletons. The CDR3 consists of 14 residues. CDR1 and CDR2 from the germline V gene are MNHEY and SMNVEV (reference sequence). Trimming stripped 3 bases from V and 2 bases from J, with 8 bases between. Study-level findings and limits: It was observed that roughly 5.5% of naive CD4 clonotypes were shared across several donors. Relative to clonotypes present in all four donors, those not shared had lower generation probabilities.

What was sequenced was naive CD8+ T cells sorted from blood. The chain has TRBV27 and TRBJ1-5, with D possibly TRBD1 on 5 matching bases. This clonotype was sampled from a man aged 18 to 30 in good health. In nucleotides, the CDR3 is TGTGCCAGCAGTTTGGTGGGGGGCAATCAGCCCCAGCATTTT. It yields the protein CASSLVGGNQPQHF.